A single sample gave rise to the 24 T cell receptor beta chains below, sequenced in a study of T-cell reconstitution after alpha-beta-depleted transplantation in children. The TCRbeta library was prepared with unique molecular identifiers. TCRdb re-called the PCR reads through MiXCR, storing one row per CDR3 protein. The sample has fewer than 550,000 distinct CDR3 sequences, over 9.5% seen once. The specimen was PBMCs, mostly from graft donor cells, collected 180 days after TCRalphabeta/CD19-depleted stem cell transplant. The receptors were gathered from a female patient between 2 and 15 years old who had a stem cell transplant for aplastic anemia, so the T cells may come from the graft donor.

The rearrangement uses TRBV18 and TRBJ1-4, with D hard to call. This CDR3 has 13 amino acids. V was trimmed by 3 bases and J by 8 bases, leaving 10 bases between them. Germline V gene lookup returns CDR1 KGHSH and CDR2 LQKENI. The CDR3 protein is CASSPQTGEKLFF. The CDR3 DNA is TGTGCCAGCTCACCCCAGACCGGCGAAAAACTGTTTTTT.

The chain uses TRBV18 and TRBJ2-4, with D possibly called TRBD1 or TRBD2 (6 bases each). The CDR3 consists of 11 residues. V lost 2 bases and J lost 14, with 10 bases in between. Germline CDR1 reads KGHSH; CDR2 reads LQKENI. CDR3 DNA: TGTGCCAGCTCACCAAAGGGGGGAAAGTACTTC. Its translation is CASSPKGGKYF.

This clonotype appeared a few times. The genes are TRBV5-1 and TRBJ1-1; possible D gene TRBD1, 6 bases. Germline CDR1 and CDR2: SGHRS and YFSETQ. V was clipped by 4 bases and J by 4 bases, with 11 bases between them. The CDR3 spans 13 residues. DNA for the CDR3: TGCGCCAGCAGCCCCGACAGGAGCACTGAAGCTTTCTTT. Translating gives CASSPDRSTEAFF.

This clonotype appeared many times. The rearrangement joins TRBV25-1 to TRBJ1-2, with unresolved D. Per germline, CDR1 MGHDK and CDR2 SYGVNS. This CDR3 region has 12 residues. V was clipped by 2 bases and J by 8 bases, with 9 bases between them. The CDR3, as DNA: TGTGCCAGCAGTGAAGGGTACCGGGGCTACACCTTC. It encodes CASSEGYRGYTF.

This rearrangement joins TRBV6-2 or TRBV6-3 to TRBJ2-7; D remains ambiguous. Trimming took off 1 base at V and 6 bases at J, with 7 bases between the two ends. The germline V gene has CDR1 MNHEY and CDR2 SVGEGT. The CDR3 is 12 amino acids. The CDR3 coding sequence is TGTGCCAGCAGTTACTTAGGAGCCGAGCAGTACGTC. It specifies CASSYLGAEQYV.

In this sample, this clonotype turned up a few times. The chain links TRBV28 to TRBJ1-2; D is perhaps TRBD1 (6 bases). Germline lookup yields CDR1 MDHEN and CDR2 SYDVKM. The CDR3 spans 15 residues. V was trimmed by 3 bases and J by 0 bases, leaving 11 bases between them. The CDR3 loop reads CASSFPTGANYGYTF. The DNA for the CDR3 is TGTGCCAGCAGTTTCCCGACAGGTGCTAACTATGGCTACACCTTC.

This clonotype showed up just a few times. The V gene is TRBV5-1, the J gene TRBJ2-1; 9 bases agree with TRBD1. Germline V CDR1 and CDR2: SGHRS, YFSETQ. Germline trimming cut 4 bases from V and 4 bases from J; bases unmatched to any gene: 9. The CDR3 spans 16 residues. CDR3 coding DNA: TGCGCCAGCAGCCTCCAGGGGACAGGGATTTACAATGAGCAGTTCTTC. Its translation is CASSLQGTGIYNEQFF.

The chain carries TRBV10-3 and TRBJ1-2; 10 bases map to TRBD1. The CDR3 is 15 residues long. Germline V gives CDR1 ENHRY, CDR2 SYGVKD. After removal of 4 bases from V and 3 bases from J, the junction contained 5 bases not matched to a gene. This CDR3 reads CAISVRQGADYGYTF. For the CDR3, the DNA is TGTGCCATCAGTGTCAGACAGGGGGCGGACTATGGCTACACCTTC.

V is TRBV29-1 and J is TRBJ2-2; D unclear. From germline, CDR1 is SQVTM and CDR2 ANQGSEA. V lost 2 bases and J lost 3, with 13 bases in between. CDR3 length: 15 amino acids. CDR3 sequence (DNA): TGCAGCGTTGAAACGGATCAGTTTGACACCGGGGAGCTGTTTTTT. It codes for CSVETDQFDTGELFF.

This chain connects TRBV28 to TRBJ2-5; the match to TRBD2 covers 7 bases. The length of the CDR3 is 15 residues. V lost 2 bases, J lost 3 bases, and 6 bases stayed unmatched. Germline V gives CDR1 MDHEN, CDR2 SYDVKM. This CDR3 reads CASSLALAVKETQYF. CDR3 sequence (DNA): TGTGCCAGCAGTTTAGCCCTAGCGGTCAAAGAGACCCAGTACTTC.

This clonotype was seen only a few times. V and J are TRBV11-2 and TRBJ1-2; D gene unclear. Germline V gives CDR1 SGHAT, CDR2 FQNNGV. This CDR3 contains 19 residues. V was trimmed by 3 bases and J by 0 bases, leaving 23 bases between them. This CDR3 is CASSFNWSLKRAANYGYTF. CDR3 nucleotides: TGTGCCAGCAGCTTTAATTGGTCCCTAAAACGGGCCGCTAACTATGGCTACACCTTC.

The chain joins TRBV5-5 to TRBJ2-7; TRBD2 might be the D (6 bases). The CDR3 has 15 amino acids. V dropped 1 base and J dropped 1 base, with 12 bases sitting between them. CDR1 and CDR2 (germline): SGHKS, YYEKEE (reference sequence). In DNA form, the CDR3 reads TGTGCCAGCAGCTTGTTGTCGGGAGAGTCCTACGAGCAGTACTTC. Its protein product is CASSLLSGESYEQYF.

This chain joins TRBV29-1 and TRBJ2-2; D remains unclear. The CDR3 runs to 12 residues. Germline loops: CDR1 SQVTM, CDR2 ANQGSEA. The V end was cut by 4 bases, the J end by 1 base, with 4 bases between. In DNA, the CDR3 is TGCAGCGTTGCTTGGAACACCGGGGAGCTGTTTTTT. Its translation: CSVAWNTGELFF.

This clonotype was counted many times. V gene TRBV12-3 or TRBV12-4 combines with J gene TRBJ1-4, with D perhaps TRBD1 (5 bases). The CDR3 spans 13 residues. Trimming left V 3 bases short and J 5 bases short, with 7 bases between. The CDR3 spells CASSFRGNEKLFF. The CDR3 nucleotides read TGTGCCAGCAGTTTCCGGGGGAATGAAAAACTGTTTTTT.

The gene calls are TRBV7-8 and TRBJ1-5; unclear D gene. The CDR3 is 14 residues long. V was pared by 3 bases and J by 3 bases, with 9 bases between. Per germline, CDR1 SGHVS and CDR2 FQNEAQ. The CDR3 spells CASSLYSFNQPQHF. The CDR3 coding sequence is TGTGCCAGCAGCTTGTACAGTTTCAATCAGCCCCAGCATTTT.

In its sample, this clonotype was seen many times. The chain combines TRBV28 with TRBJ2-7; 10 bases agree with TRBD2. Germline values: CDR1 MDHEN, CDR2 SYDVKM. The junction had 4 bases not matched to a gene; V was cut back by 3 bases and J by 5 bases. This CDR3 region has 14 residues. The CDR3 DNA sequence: TGTGCCAGCAGTTTTCTAGCGGGAGCGGACGAGCAGTACTTC. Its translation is CASSFLAGADEQYF.

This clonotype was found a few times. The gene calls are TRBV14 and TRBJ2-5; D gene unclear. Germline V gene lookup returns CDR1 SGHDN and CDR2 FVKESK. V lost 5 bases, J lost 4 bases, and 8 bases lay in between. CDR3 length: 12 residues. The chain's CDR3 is CASSSWRETQYF. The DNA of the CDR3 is TGTGCCAGCAGCTCATGGAGAGAGACCCAGTACTTC.

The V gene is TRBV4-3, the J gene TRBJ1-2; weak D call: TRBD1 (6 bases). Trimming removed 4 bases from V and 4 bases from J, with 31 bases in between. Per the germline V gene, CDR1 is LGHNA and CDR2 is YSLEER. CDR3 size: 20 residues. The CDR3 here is CASSRHFKGQTGFDLYGYTF. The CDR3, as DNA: TGCGCCAGCAGCCGTCACTTTAAAGGACAGACCGGTTTCGATCTCTATGGCTACACCTTC.

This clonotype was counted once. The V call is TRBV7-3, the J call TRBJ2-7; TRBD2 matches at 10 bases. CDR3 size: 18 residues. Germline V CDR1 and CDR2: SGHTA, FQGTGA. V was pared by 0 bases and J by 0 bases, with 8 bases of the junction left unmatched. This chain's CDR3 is CASSLTVLAGATSYEQYF. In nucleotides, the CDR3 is TGTGCCAGCAGCTTAACGGTCCTAGCGGGAGCCACCTCCTACGAGCAGTACTTC.

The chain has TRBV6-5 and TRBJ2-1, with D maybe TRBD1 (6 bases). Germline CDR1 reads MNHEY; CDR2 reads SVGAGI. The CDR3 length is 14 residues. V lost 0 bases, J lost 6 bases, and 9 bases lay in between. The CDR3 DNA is TGTGCCAGCAGTTACTCGTTGGACAGCAATGAGCAGTTCTTC. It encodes CASSYSLDSNEQFF.

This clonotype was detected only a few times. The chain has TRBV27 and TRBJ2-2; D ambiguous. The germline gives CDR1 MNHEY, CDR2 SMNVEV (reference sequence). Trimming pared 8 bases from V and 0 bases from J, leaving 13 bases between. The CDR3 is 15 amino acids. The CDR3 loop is CASRPDRPNTGELFF. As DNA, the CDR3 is TGTGCCAGCCGGCCAGACCGACCGAACACCGGGGAGCTGTTTTTT.

The CDR3 DNA reads TGTGCCAGCAGTTTAACATTCCACCCCCAGCATTTT. Translated, it gives CASSLTFHPQHF. V usage is TRBV28 and J usage is TRBJ1-5; D not resolved. V was cut by 2 bases and J by 10 bases, with 9 bases left in between. Per the germline V gene, CDR1 is MDHEN and CDR2 is SYDVKM. The CDR3 is made up of 12 amino acids.

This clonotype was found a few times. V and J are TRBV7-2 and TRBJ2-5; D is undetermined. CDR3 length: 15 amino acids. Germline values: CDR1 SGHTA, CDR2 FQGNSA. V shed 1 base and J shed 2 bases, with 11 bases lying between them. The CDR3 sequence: CASSLVAKTQETQYF. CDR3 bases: TGTGCCAGCAGCTTAGTGGCAAAAACGCAAGAGACCCAGTACTTC.

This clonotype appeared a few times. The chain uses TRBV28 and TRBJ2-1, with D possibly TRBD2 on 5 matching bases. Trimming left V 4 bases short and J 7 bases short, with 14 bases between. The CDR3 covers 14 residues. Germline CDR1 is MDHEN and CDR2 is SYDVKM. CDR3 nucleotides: TGTGCCAGCAGTTACTGGGAGAAAGGGAATGAGCAGTTCTTC. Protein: CASSYWEKGNEQFF.